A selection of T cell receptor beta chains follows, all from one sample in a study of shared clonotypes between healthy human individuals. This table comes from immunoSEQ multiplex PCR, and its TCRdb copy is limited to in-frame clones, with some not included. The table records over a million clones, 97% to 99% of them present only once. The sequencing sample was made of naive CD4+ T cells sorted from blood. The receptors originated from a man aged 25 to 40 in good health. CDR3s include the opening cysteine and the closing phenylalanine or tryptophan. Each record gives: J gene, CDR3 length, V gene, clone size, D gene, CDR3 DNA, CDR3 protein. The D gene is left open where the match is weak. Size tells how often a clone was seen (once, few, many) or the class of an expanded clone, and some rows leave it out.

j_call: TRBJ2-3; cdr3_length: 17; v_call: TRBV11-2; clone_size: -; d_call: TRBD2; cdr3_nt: TGTGCCAGCAGCTTAGATCCCGCGGGAGCGGGTACAGATACGCAGTATTTT; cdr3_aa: CASSLDPAGAGTDTQYF
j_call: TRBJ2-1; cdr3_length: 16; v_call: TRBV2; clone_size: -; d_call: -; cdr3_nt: TGTGCCAGCAGGAAAAGGAACTCCATGCGACACAATGAGCAGTTCTTC; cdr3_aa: CASRKRNSMRHNEQFF
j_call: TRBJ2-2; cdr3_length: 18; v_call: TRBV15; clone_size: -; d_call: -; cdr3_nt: TGTGCCACCGAGCCTGGGCCTGACAGGACTTTAAGGGCCGGGGAGCTGTTTTTT; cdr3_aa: CATEPGPDRTLRAGELFF
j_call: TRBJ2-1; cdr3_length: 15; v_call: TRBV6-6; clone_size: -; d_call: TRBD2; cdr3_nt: TGTGCCAGCACGAAGGGACTACCGACCTACAATGAGCAGTTCTTC; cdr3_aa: CASTKGLPTYNEQFF
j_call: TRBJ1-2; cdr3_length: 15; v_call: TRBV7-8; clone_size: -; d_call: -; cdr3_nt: TGTGCCAGCAGCTCCACAGGGCTTGCTAACTATGGCTACACCTTC; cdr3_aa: CASSSTGLANYGYTF
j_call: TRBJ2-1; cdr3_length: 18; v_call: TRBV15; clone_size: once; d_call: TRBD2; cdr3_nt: TGTGCCACCAGCAGAGGGGCTAGCGGGAGGGTTTTAAACAATGAGCAGTTCTTC; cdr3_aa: CATSRGASGRVLNNEQFF
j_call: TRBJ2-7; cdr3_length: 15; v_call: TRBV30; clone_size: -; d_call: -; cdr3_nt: TGTGCCTGGAGTGACAGGCCGACCCTCTCCTACGAGCAGTACTTC; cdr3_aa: CAWSDRPTLSYEQYF
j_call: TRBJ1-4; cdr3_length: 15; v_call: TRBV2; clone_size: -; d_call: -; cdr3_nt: TGTGCCAGCAACCCCACAGGGTTGCCGTATGAAAAACTGTTTTTT; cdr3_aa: CASNPTGLPYEKLFF
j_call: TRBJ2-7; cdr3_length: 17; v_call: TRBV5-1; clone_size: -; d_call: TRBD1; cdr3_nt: TGCGCCAGCAGCCATGGTCCGGGACAGACGAGGGGATACGAGCAGTACTTC; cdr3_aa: CASSHGPGQTRGYEQYF
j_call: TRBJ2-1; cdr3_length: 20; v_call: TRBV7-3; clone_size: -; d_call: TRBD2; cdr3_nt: TGTGCCAGCAGCGGGACGAGTAGCGGGGACTCGGTCTCCTCCTACAATGAGCAGTTCTTC; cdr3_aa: CASSGTSSGDSVSSYNEQFF
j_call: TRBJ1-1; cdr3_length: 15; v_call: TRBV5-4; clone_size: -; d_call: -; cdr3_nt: TGTGCCAGCAGCTTGGGGCTAGGTGTGAACACTGAAGCTTTCTTT; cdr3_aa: CASSLGLGVNTEAFF
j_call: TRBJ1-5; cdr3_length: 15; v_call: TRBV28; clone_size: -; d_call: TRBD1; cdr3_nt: TGTGCCAGCAGCTCGCGGACAGGGAGCAATCAGCCCCAGCATTTT; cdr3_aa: CASSSRTGSNQPQHF
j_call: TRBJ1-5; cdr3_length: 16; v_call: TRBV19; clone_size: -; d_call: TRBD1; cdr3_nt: TGTGCCAGTAGTCCCCGCCCCAGGGGGTTAAATCAGCCCCAGCATTTT; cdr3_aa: CASSPRPRGLNQPQHF
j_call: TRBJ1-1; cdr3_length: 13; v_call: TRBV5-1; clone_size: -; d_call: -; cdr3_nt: TGCGCCAGCAGCTTGGATGGCGGCACTGAAGCTTTCTTT; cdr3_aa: CASSLDGGTEAFF
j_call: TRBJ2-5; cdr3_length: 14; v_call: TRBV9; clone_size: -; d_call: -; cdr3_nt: TGTGCCAGCAGCGTAGGCTGGCTCCAAGAGACCCAGTACTTC; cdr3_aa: CASSVGWLQETQYF
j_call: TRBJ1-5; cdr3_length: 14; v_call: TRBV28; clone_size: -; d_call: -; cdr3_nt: TGTGCCAGCAGTTTACAAGGGGGCAATCAGCCCCAGCATTTT; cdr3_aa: CASSLQGGNQPQHF
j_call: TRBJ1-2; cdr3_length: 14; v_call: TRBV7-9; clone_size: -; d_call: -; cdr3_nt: TGTGCCAGCAGTCCCGGCGGAGGTGACTATGGCTACACCTTC; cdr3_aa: CASSPGGGDYGYTF
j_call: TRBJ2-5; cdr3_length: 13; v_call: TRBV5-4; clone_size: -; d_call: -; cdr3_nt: TGTGCCAGCAGCCCAAAGCGGAGAGAGACCCAGTACTTC; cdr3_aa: CASSPKRRETQYF
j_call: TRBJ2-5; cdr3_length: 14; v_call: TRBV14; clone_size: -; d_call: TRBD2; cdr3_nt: TGTGCCAGCAGCCCTATAGCGGGAATGGAGACCCAGTACTTC; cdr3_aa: CASSPIAGMETQYF
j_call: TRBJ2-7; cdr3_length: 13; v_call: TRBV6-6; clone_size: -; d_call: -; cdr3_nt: TGTGCCAGCAGTTACACAGGGTCGACCGAGCAGTACTTC; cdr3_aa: CASSYTGSTEQYF
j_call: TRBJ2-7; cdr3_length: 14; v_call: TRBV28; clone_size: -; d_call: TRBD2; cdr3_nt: TGTGCCAGCAGTTTATTCCCTAGCGGCTACGAGCAGTACTTC; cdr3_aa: CASSLFPSGYEQYF
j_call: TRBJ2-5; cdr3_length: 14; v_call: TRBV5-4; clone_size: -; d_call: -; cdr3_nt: TGTGCCAGCAGCTTAACGGGACTGGAAGAGACCCAGTACTTC; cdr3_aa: CASSLTGLEETQYF
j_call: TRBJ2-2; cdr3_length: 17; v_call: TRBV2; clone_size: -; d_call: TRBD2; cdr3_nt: TGTGCCAGCAGTCCGAACCCTAGCGGGAGGGTAGGCGGGGAGCTGTTTTTT; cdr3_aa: CASSPNPSGRVGGELFF
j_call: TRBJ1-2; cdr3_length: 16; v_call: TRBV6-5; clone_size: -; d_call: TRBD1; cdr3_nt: TGTGCCAGCAGTTACGACAGGGGGGTAGTTGCGGAGGGCTACACCTTC; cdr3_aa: CASSYDRGVVAEGYTF
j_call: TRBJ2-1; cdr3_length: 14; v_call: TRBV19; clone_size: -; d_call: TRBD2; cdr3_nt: TGTGCCAGTACCCGCGCTAGCGGGAGGAATGAGCAGTTCTTC; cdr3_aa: CASTRASGRNEQFF
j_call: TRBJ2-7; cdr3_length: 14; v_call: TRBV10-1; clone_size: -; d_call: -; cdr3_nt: TGCGCCAGCAGTGATCCCCCAAAATACTACGAGCAGTACTTC; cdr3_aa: CASSDPPKYYEQYF
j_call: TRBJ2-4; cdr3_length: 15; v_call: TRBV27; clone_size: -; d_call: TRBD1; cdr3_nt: TGTGCCAGCAGGTTGACAGGGGAGGCCAAAAACATTCAGTACTTC; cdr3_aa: CASRLTGEAKNIQYF
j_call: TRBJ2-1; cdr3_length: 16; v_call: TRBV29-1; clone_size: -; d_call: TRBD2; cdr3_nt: TGCAGCGTTGAGGGGCTTAGCGGGAGGGGTAATGGTGAGCAGTTCTTC; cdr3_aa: CSVEGLSGRGNGEQFF
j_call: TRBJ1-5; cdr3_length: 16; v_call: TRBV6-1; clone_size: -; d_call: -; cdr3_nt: TGTGCCAGCAGTGAAAGTAGGGGCAGGGTCGGCCAGCCCCAGCATTTT; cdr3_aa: CASSESRGRVGQPQHF
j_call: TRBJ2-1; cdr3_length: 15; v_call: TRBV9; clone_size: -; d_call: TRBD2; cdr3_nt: TGTGCCAGCAGCTTGGCGGGAGACTCCTACAATGAGCAGTTCTTC; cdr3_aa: CASSLAGDSYNEQFF
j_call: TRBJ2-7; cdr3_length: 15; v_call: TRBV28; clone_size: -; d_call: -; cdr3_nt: TGTGCCAGCAGCCTCCATCAAGGTCAGGGGGGGCCTAAGTACTTC; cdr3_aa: CASSLHQGQGGPKYF
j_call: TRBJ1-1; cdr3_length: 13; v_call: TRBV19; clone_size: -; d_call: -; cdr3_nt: TGTGCCAGTAGTATGGCGGTGAACACTGAAGCTTTCTTT; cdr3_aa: CASSMAVNTEAFF
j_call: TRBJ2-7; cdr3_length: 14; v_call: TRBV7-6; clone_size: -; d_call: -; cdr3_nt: TGTGCCAGCAGCCGCGACCCCGCCGGGTACGAGCAGTACTTC; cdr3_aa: CASSRDPAGYEQYF
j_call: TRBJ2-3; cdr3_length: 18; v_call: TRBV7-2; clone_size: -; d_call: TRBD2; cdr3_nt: TGTGCCAGCAGCCCCCGCCCTGTGGCGGGAGTCGGGACAGATACGCAGTATTTT; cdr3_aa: CASSPRPVAGVGTDTQYF
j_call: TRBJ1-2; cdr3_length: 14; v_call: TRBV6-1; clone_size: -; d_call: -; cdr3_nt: TGTGCCAGCAGTGAGGACTGGAGCGGGTATGGCTACACCTTC; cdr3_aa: CASSEDWSGYGYTF
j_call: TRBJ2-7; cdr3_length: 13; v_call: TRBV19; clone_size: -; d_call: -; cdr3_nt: TGTGCCAGTAGTATAGGACGGACCTACGAGCAGTACTTC; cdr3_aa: CASSIGRTYEQYF
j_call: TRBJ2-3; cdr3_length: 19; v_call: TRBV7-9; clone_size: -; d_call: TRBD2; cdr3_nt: TGTGCCAGCAGCTTACTTCTAGCGGGAGGGCGATCTAGCACAGATACGCAGTATTTT; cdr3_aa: CASSLLLAGGRSSTDTQYF
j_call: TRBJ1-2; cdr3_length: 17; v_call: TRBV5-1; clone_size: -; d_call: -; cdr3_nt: TGCGCCAGCAGCTTGCCGGACCGCCCTTCTAGTGCGGATGGCTACACCTTC; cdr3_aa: CASSLPDRPSSADGYTF
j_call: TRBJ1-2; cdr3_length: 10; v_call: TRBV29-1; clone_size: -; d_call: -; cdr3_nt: TGCAGCGCAAACAATGGGGGCTACACCTTC; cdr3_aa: CSANNGGYTF
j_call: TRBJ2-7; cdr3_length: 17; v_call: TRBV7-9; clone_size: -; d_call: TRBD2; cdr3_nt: TGTGCCAGCAGCTTAATGATCTTGCCTAGCGGATTCTACGAGCAGTACTTC; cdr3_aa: CASSLMILPSGFYEQYF
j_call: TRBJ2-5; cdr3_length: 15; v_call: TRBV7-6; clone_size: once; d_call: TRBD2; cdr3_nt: TGTGCCAGCAGCTACCGACTAGCGGGAATAGAGACCCAGTACTTC; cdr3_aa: CASSYRLAGIETQYF
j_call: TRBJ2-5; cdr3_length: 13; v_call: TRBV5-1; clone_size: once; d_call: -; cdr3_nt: TGCGCCAGCAGCTTGTCACCCCAAGAGACCCAGTACTTC; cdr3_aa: CASSLSPQETQYF
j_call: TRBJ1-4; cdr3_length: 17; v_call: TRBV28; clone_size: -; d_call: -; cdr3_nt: TGTGCCAGCAGTTTTCTTGCGGGAGGTTTGAGGACGGAAAAACTGTTTTTT; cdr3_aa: CASSFLAGGLRTEKLFF
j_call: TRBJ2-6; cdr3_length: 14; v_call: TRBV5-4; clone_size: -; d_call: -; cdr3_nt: TGTGCCAGCAGCGGCCAATCTGGGGCCAACGTCCTGACTTTC; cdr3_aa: CASSGQSGANVLTF
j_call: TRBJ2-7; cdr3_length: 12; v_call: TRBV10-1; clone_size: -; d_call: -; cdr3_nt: TGCGCCAGCAGTGATGAACACTACGAGCAGTACTTC; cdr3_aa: CASSDEHYEQYF
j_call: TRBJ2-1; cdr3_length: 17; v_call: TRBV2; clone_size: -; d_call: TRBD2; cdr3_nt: TGTGCCAGCAGTAGGGGGGCGGCTAGCGGGAGGAGGGGTGAGCAGTTCTTC; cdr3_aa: CASSRGAASGRRGEQFF
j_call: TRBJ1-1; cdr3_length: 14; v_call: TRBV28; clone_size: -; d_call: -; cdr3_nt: TGTGCCAGCAGTTTATTAGGGGTTACCGCTGAAGCTTTCTTT; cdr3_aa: CASSLLGVTAEAFF
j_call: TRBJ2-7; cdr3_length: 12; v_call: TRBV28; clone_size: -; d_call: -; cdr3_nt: TGTGCCAGCACCTCGGTTACCTACGAGCAGTACTTC; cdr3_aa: CASTSVTYEQYF
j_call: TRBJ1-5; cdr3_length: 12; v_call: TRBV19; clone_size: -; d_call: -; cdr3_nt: TGTGCCAGTAGCGGGGAGCCTCAGCCCCAGCATTTT; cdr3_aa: CASSGEPQPQHF